One sample yielded the 15 T cell receptor beta chains listed below, sequenced in a study of blood T cell repertoires in COVID-19 (dated by TCRdb to the early 2020s). Receptor amplification or capture employed the immunoSEQ multiplex PCR assay. The immuneACCESS repertoire file appears here via TCRdb, limited to in-frame rearrangements. These files lack a portion of the clones; in checked studies, under half of the deficit traces to unresolved V genes, and the cause of the others is not known. In all, the sample holds 57,000 or so clones, and roughly 86% of those were seen once. The leading ten clones occupy about 14% of the sample. Sequencing was performed on peripheral blood. Source of these receptors: a human donor in a cohort sampled during active COVID-19.

This chain uses TRBV3-1 (or the pseudogene TRBV3-2) with TRBJ2-7, with D perhaps matching TRBD2 (5 bases). The CDR3 has 12 residues. Germline loops: CDR1 LGHDT, CDR2 YNNKEL (reference sequence). Trimming cost V 7 bases and J 3 bases, with 10 bases left between them. Written as DNA, the CDR3 is TGTGCCAGCACCCGGGGAGACTACGAGCAGTACTTC. This gives the protein CASTRGDYEQYF.

Only one count was recorded for this clone. The V and J genes are TRBV7-9 and TRBJ2-7, with 12 positions matching TRBD2. There are 13 residues in the CDR3. In germline, CDR1 is SEHNR, CDR2 FQNEAQ (reference sequence). After removal of 4 bases from V and 6 bases from J, the junction contained 1 base not matched to a gene. Written as DNA, the CDR3 is TGTGCCAGCAGCTCGGGACTAGCGGGCGAGCAGTACTTC. This gives the protein CASSSGLAGEQYF.

V usage is TRBV27 and J usage is TRBJ2-7; 7 positions match TRBD1. This CDR3 is built from 15 residues. V trimming: 3 bases; J trimming: 2 bases; junction bases outside the gene matches: 7. Germline CDR1 is MNHEY and CDR2 is SMNVEV (reference sequence). The CDR3 region is CASSLSRTGPYEQYF. The CDR3 DNA is TGTGCCAGCAGTTTGTCCCGGACAGGACCCTACGAGCAGTACTTC.

This chain connects TRBV7-9 to TRBJ2-5, with 7 bases identical to TRBD1. Germline values: CDR1 SEHNR, CDR2 FQNEAQ (reference sequence). The trim removed 5 bases at V and 5 bases at J, leaving 8 bases unmatched. The CDR3 has 14 amino acids. The DNA for the CDR3 is TGTGCCAGCAGCCCAATCAGGGGGAGTGAGACCCAGTACTTC. This encodes CASSPIRGSETQYF.

This clone was seen once. This sequence joins TRBV6-5 and TRBJ2-1; 10 bases are shared with TRBD2. Germline CDR1 is MNHEY and CDR2 is SVGAGI. The CDR3 sequence is 15 residues long. V shed 6 bases, J shed 5 bases, and the junction held 7 bases outside the gene matches. The CDR3 loop reads CASRVLAGVHNEQFF. Written as DNA, the CDR3 is TGTGCCAGCAGGGTCCTAGCGGGAGTCCACAATGAGCAGTTCTTC.

This rearrangement joins TRBV5-6 to TRBJ2-1; D might be TRBD2 (5 bases). V lost 2 bases and J lost 1, with 13 bases in between. CDR1 and CDR2 (germline): SGHDT, YYEEEE. This CDR3 region has 16 residues. Here the CDR3 reads CASSFGIGGSYNEQFF. CDR3 sequence (DNA): TGTGCCAGCAGCTTCGGGATCGGTGGTTCCTACAATGAGCAGTTCTTC.

The rearrangement uses TRBV4-1 and TRBJ2-2; the match to TRBD2 covers 8 bases. CDR1 and CDR2 from the germline V gene are MGHRA and YSYEKL. V lost 3 bases, J lost 0 bases, and 6 bases stayed unmatched. CDR3 length: 17 amino acids. The CDR3 loop reads CASSHLSLAANTGELFF. CDR3 sequence (DNA): TGCGCCAGCAGCCACCTATCACTAGCGGCGAACACCGGGGAGCTGTTTTTT.

This chain links TRBV11-2 with TRBJ2-7; 10 bases are a match to TRBD1. The V segment lost 5 bases and the J segment 4 bases; nucleotides outside the gene matches: 8. The CDR3 runs 15 residues. Germline loops: CDR1 SGHAT, CDR2 FQNNGV. Here the CDR3 reads CASSRETGGSYEQYF. CDR3 bases: TGTGCCAGCAGCCGCGAGACAGGGGGCAGTTACGAGCAGTACTTC.

The sample holds a few counts of this clone. The CDR3 spells CASSLKTGYSNQPQHF. The CDR3 bases are TGTGCCAGCAGCTTAAAAACAGGATATAGCAATCAGCCCCAGCATTTT. The genes are TRBV7-6 and TRBJ1-5; D is possibly TRBD1 (5 bases). This CDR3 has 16 amino acids. Trimming removed 2 bases at V and 0 bases at J, with 11 bases between. Looked up from germline, CDR1 is SGHVS and CDR2 is FNYEAQ.

This clone was observed a handful of times. The V call is TRBV19, the J call TRBJ2-1; a possible D gene is TRBD1 (6 bases). V was trimmed by 6 bases and J by 4 bases, leaving 13 bases between them. CDR1 and CDR2 (germline): LNHDA, SQIVND (reference sequence). The CDR3 consists of 14 residues. DNA for the CDR3: TGTGCCAGTAGGGACTTTGGACAGTACAATGAGCAGTTCTTC. This encodes CASRDFGQYNEQFF.

This clone was detected only a few times. The V and J genes are TRBV7-9 and TRBJ1-1; maybe TRBD1 (6 bases). The length of the CDR3 is 11 residues. The germline CDR1 and CDR2 sequences are SEHNR and FQNEAQ (reference sequence). CDR3 residues: CAGTRLTEAFF. In DNA form, the CDR3 reads TGTGCGGGGACACGGCTAACTGAAGCTTTCTTT. Complete variable domain (other parts from reference TRBV7-9 and TRBJ1-1): DTGVSQNPRHKITKRGQNVTFRCDPISEHNRLYWYRQTLGQGPEFLTYFQNEAQLEKSRLLSDRFSAERPKGSFSTLEIQRTEQGDSAMYLCAGTRLTEAFFGQGTRLTVV.

The gene calls are TRBV4-3 and TRBJ2-3; 12 bases map to TRBD2. The CDR3 has 15 residues. Looked up from germline, CDR1 is LGHNA and CDR2 is YSLEER. V was clipped by 4 bases and J by 5 bases; unmatched bases: 4. CDR3 DNA: TGCGCCAGCAGCCGGGGACTAGCGGGCCAAGATACGCAGTATTTT. This sequence encodes CASSRGLAGQDTQYF.

The chain couples TRBV9 to TRBJ2-7; 13 bases are a match to TRBD2. The J segment lost 5 bases and the V segment lost 0 bases, leaving 5 bases of the junction unmatched. This CDR3 has 16 amino acids. Germline CDR1 SGDLS, CDR2 YYNGEE. The CDR3 here is CASSVGLAGGQDEQYF. The CDR3, as DNA: TGTGCCAGCAGCGTAGGACTAGCGGGAGGACAGGACGAGCAGTACTTC. Looking up the rest from reference TRBV9 and TRBJ2-7 gives the full variable domain: DSGVTQTPKHLITATGQRVTLRCSPRSGDLSVYWYQQSLDQGLQFLIQYYNGEERAKGNILERFSAQQFPDLHSELNLSSLELGDSALYFCASSVGLAGGQDEQYFGPGTRLTVT.

The chain couples TRBV6-5 to TRBJ1-1; D might be TRBD1 (6 bases). The V end lost 3 bases, the J end lost 3 bases, and 14 bases lay between the germline ends. Germline values: CDR1 MNHEY, CDR2 SVGAGI. CDR3 size: 15 residues. CDR3 protein: CASSYQRQGYTEAFF. In DNA form, the CDR3 reads TGTGCCAGCAGTTATCAACGCCAGGGGTACACTGAAGCTTTCTTT.

V and J are TRBV6-2 or TRBV6-3 and TRBJ2-3, with 14 positions matching TRBD2. This CDR3 is 18 amino acids long. V was pared by 2 bases and J by 7 bases, with 11 bases of the junction left unmatched. Germline CDR1 MNHEY, CDR2 SVGEGT. The DNA for the CDR3 is TGTGCCAGCAGTTACCCGAAGGGACTAGCGGGAGCGAGAAATACGCAGTATTTT. Translated, it gives CASSYPKGLAGARNTQYF.